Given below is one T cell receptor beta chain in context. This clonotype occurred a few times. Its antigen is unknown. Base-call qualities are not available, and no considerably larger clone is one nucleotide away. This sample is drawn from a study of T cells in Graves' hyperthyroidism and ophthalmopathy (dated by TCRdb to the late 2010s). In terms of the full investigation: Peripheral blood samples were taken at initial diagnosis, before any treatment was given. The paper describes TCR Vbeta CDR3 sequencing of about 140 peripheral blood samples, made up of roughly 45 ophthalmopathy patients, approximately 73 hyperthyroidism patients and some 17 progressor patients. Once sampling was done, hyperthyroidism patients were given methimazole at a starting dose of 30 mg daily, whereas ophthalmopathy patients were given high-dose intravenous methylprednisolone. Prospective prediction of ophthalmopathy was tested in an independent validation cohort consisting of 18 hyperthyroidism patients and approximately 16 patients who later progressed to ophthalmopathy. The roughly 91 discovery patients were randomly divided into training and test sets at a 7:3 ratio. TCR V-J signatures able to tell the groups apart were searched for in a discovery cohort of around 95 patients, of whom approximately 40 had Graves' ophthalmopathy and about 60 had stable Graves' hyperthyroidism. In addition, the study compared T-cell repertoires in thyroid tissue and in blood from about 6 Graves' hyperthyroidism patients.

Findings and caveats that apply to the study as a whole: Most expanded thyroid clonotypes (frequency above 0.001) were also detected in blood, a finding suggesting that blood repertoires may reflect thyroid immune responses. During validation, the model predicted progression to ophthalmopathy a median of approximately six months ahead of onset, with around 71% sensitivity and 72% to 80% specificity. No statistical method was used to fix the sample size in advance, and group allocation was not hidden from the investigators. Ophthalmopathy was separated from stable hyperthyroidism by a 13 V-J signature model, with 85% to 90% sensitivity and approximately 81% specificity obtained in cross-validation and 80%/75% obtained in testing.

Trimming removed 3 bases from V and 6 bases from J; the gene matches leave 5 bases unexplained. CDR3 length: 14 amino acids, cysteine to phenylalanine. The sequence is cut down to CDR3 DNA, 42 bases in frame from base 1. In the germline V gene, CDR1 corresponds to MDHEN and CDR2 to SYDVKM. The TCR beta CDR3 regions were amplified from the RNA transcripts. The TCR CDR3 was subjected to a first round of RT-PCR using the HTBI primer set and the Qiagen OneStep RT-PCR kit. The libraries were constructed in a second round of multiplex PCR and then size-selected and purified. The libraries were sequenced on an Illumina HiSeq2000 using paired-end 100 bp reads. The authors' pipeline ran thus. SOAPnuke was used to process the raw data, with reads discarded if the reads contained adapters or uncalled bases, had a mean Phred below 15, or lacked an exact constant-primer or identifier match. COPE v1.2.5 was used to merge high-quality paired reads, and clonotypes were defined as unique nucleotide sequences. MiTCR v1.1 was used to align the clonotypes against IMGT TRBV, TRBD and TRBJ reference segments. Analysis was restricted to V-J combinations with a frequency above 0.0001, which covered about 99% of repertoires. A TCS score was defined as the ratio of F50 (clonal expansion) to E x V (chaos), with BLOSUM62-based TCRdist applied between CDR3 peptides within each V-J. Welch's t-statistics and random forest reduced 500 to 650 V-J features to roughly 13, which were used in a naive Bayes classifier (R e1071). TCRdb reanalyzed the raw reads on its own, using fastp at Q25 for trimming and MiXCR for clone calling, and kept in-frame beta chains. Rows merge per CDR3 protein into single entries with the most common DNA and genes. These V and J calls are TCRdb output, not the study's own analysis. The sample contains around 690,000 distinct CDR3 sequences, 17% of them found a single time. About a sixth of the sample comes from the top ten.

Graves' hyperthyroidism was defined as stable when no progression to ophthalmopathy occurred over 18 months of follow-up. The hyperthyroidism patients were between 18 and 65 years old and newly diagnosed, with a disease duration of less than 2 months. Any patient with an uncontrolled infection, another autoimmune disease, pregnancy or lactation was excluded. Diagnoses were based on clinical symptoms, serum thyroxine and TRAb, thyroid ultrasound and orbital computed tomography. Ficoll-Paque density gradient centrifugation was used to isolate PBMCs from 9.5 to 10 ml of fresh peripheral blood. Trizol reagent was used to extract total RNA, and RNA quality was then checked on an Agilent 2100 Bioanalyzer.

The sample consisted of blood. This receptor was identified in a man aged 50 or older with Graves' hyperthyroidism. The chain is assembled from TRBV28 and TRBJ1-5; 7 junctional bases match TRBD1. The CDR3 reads CASSLNQGVQPQHF. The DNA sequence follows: TGTGCCAGCAGTTTGAACCAGGGGGTTCAGCCCCAGCATTTT.